The 30 T cell receptor beta chains below all came from one sample that was sequenced in a study of blood T cell repertoires in COVID-19. Method: immunoSEQ multiplex PCR; TCRdb's copy keeps in-frame clones and lacks some. The repertoire holds about 170,000 clones, with around 82% as singletons. What was sequenced was peripheral blood. The receptor source for this set is a middle-aged woman with COVID-19, enrolled during active disease.

On this clone: An end of the junction differs from the germline gene, which may be a read error. This chain joins TRBV7-7 and TRBJ2-7; D possibly corresponds to TRBD1 (5 bases). The germline V gene encodes CDR1 SSHAT and CDR2 FNYEAQ (reference sequence). This CDR3 contains 15 residues. The CDR3 reads CASSPLSRANYEQYF. CDR3 nucleotides: TGTGCTAGCAGCCCTTTGAGCAGGGCTAACTACGAGCAGTACTTC.

The gene calls are TRBV30 and TRBJ2-3, with D unresolved. Germline V gives CDR1 GTSNPN, CDR2 SVGIG (reference sequence). The CDR3 loop spans 13 amino acids. V was cut by 3 bases and J by 2 bases, with 9 bases left in between. The CDR3 DNA is TGTGCCTGGAGAGTGGGCCTCACAGATACGCAGTATTTT. It is translated as CAWRVGLTDTQYF.

The gene calls are TRBV6-1 and TRBJ1-6; D is unclear. This CDR3 comprises 15 residues. CDR1 and CDR2 from the germline V gene are MNHNS and SASEGT. Trimming shortened V by 2 bases and J by 13 bases, and 18 bases separated the two germline ends. The CDR3 loop is CASSELPAVLTPLHF. CDR3 sequence (DNA): TGTGCCAGCAGTGAACTCCCGGCGGTTTTGACTCCCCTCCACTTT.

The J gene is TRBJ1-6, the V gene TRBV6-5, with D perhaps TRBD1 (5 bases). The V end was cut by 4 bases, the J end by 10 bases, with 17 bases between. Germline assignment: CDR1 MNHEY and CDR2 SVGAGI. This CDR3 region has 15 residues. As DNA, the CDR3 is TGTGCCAGCAGTTCGATACAGGCTCAGAGGTCACCCCTCCACTTT. This encodes CASSSIQAQRSPLHF.

The genes are TRBV30 and TRBJ1-1, with D possibly TRBD1 on 5 matching bases. There are 13 residues in the CDR3. Germline CDR1 GTSNPN, CDR2 SVGIG (reference sequence). V was cut by 0 bases and J by 5 bases, with 10 bases left in between. The CDR3 spells CAWSVDSRTEAFF. CDR3 bases: TGTGCCTGGAGTGTCGACAGTCGGACTGAAGCTTTCTTT. The variable domain in full, completed from reference TRBV30 and TRBJ1-1, reads SQTIHQWPATLVQPVGSPLSLECTVEGTSNPNLYWYRQAAGRGLQLLFYSVGIGQISSEVPQNLSASRPQDRQFILSSKKLLLSDSGFYLCAWSVDSRTEAFFGQGTRLTVV.

In its sample, this clone was seen a few times. The chain carries TRBV2 and TRBJ2-1; 7 nucleotides agree with TRBD1. The germline V gene encodes CDR1 SNHLY and CDR2 FYNNEI. V lost 4 bases, J lost 8 bases, and 8 bases stayed unmatched. The CDR3 spans 14 residues. CDR3 loop: CASSADRSGDEQFF. In nucleotides, the CDR3 is TGTGCCAGCAGTGCGGACAGGTCTGGTGATGAGCAGTTCTTC. The variable domain in full, with the rest retrieved from reference TRBV2 and TRBJ2-1, is EPEVTQTPSHQVTQMGQEVILRCVPISNHLYFYWYRQILGQKVEFLVSFYNNEISEKSEIFDDQFSVERPDGSNFTLKIRSTKLEDSAMYFCASSADRSGDEQFFGPGTRLTVL.

The J gene is TRBJ2-7, the V gene TRBV28; D is unclear. Germline V CDR1 and CDR2: MDHEN, SYDVKM. The CDR3 has 12 amino acids. V dropped 3 bases and J dropped 2 bases, with 5 bases sitting between them. DNA for the CDR3: TGTGCCAGCAGTTTGGCCGCCTACGAGCAGTACTTC. It yields the protein CASSLAAYEQYF. Full variable domain (outside the CDR3, taken from reference TRBV28 and TRBJ2-7): DVKVTQSSRYLVKRTGEKVFLECVQDMDHENMFWYRQDPGLGLRLIYFSYDVKMKEKGDIPEGYSVSREKKERFSLILESASTNQTSMYLCASSLAAYEQYFGPGTRLTVT.

This sequence joins TRBV19 and TRBJ1-5; 7 bases are shared with TRBD1. The CDR3 has 15 residues. The germline CDR1 and CDR2 sequences are LNHDA and SQIVND (reference sequence). V gave up 5 bases and J gave up 4 bases; unmatched junction bases: 8. The chain's CDR3 is CASSQTGFENQPQHF. The CDR3 DNA sequence: TGTGCCAGTAGTCAGACAGGGTTCGAGAATCAGCCCCAGCATTTT.

The chain uses TRBV6-6 and TRBJ1-1, with unresolved D. The CDR3 totals 14 residues. From germline, CDR1 is MNHNY and CDR2 SVGAGI (reference sequence). Trimming shortened V by 6 bases and J by 1 base, and 12 bases separated the two germline ends. The CDR3 sequence is CASSDGSANTEAFF. DNA for the CDR3: TGTGCCAGCAGCGACGGGTCCGCGAACACTGAAGCTTTCTTT.

J is TRBJ2-2 and V is TRBV9; 7 nucleotides align to TRBD1. J was trimmed by 1 base and V by 4 bases; bases with no gene match: 7. Germline-derived CDR1 and CDR2 are SGDLS and YYNGEE. The CDR3 spans 16 residues. CDR3 amino acids: CASSNNRDRNTGELFF. The CDR3 nucleotides read TGTGCCAGCAGCAACAACCGGGACAGGAACACCGGGGAGCTGTTTTTT.

The chain is built from TRBV3-1 (or the pseudogene TRBV3-2) and TRBJ2-5; 7 nucleotides align to TRBD2. The CDR3 contains 15 residues. After removal of 1 base from V and 2 bases from J, the junction contained 4 bases not matched to a gene. CDR1 and CDR2 (germline): LGHDT, YNNKEL (reference sequence). CDR3 residues: CASSQGTRPQETQYF. In DNA, the CDR3 is TGTGCCAGCAGCCAAGGGACTAGACCACAAGAGACCCAGTACTTC.

The chain is built from TRBV19 and TRBJ1-4; D not certain. Trimming removed 6 bases from V and 4 bases from J, with 18 bases in between. CDR1 is LNHDA, CDR2 SQIVND, per germline (reference sequence). The CDR3 totals 16 residues. In nucleotides, the CDR3 is TGTGCCAGTAGGGGGTTAGCGACGCGACTTAATGAAAAACTGTTTTTT. It is translated as CASRGLATRLNEKLFF. Together with reference TRBV19 and TRBJ1-4, the CDR3 gives the full variable domain: DGGITQSPKYLFRKEGQNVTLSCEQNLNHDAMYWYRQDPGQGLRLIYYSQIVNDFQKGDIAEGYSVSREKKESFPLTVTSAQKNPTAFYLCASRGLATRLNEKLFFGSGTQLSVL.

The genes are TRBV15 and TRBJ2-2, with D tentatively TRBD1 (5 bases). Germline assignment: CDR1 LNHNV and CDR2 YYDKDF (reference sequence). Trimming took off 2 bases at V and 8 bases at J, with 9 bases between the two ends. The CDR3 is 13 amino acids. The CDR3 DNA reads TGTGCCACCAGCAGACAAAACAGGGGGGAGCTGTTTTTT. As protein: CATSRQNRGELFF.

The gene calls are TRBV19 and TRBJ2-2; 7 bases line up with TRBD2. CDR1 is LNHDA and CDR2 is SQIVND in the germline V gene (reference sequence). Trimming at V came to 0 bases and at J to 8 bases, leaving 18 bases not matched to a gene. This CDR3 contains 19 residues. The CDR3 DNA sequence: TGTGCCAGTAGTATAGAAAATGTCGGGCTAGCGGCCAAAGGGGGGGAGCTGTTTTTT. Translated, it gives CASSIENVGLAAKGGELFF. Full variable domain (remainder filled in from reference TRBV19 and TRBJ2-2): DGGITQSPKYLFRKEGQNVTLSCEQNLNHDAMYWYRQDPGQGLRLIYYSQIVNDFQKGDIAEGYSVSREKKESFPLTVTSAQKNPTAFYLCASSIENVGLAAKGGELFFGEGSRLTVL.

V usage is TRBV19 and J usage is TRBJ1-1, with D possibly TRBD1 on 5 matching bases. Germline V gene data show CDR1 as LNHDA and CDR2 as SQIVND (reference sequence). This CDR3 region has 13 residues. The V end lost 1 base, the J end lost 11 bases, and 14 bases lay between the germline ends. CDR3 residues: CASSIAQTGGAFF. Written as DNA, the CDR3 is TGTGCCAGTAGTATAGCACAGACGGGGGGGGCTTTCTTT.

This clone was seen once. CDR3 sequence reads: CSVEVFSGRYDTQYF. As DNA, the CDR3 is TGCAGCGTTGAAGTCTTTAGCGGGAGGTACGATACGCAGTATTTT. The rearrangement joins TRBV29-1 to TRBJ2-3; 10 bases are a match to TRBD2. Germline CDR1 reads SQVTM; CDR2 reads ANQGSEA. The CDR3 runs to 15 residues. V lost 1 base and J lost 6; bases outside the gene matches: 7.

This clone was counted a single time. The rearrangement uses TRBV7-2 and TRBJ1-2, with TRBD1 identical over 7 bases. J gave up 7 bases and V 5 bases, and 10 bases lay outside the gene matches. This CDR3 spans 14 amino acids. CDR1 is SGHTA, CDR2 FQGNSA, per germline. The CDR3 DNA reads as TGTGCCAGCAGCCAGGGACAGACTCTCGGTGGCTACACCTTC. This sequence encodes CASSQGQTLGGYTF.

The rearrangement joins TRBV28 to TRBJ2-7, with 8 positions matching TRBD2. The CDR3 is made up of 13 amino acids. V was clipped by 11 bases and J by 0 bases; unmatched bases: 6. Per germline, CDR1 MDHEN and CDR2 SYDVKM. The CDR3 DNA is TGTGCCTCCAGACTAGCGAGCTCCTACGAGCAGTACTTC. Its translation is CASRLASSYEQYF.

The chain joins TRBV3-1 (or the pseudogene TRBV3-2) to TRBJ2-5; D is perhaps TRBD2 (5 bases). The V end lost 1 base, the J end lost 5 bases, and 11 bases lay between the germline ends. Per germline, CDR1 LGHDT and CDR2 YNNKEL (reference sequence). The CDR3 totals 14 residues. CDR3 in DNA: TGTGCCAGCAGCCAAGCGGGGAGAAGCGAGACCCAGTACTTC. It encodes CASSQAGRSETQYF.

CDR3 nucleotides: TGTGCCAGCAGCTTAACCTCAGCAGGGGGCGAGAAGGGCTACACCTTC. Protein product: CASSLTSAGGEKGYTF. V gene TRBV7-9 combines with J gene TRBJ1-2; TRBD1 agrees at 8 bases. There are 16 residues in the CDR3. Germline V gene sequence: CDR1 SEHNR, CDR2 FQNEAQ (reference sequence). The trim removed 2 bases at V and 8 bases at J, leaving 13 bases unmatched.

V gene TRBV12-3 or TRBV12-4 combines with J gene TRBJ1-2; D possibly corresponds to TRBD1 (5 bases). Trimming took off 1 base at V and 5 bases at J, with 8 bases between the two ends. This CDR3 is built from 13 residues. The CDR3 is CASSLEGVYGYTF. Here the CDR3 DNA reads TGTGCCAGCAGTTTAGAAGGGGTTTATGGCTACACCTTC.

This chain joins TRBV7-9 and TRBJ2-1; D is possibly TRBD2 (6 bases). Germline lookup yields CDR1 SEHNR and CDR2 FQNEAQ (reference sequence). This CDR3 is built from 16 residues. Between the trimmed V and J ends, which lost 4 bases and 4 bases, there was a span of 17 bases. The DNA of the CDR3 is TGTGCCAGCAGCTCCCCGGGACTTCTTACTTACAATGAGCAGTTCTTC. This sequence encodes CASSSPGLLTYNEQFF.

This rearrangement joins TRBV7-9 to TRBJ2-2; D perhaps matches TRBD1 (5 bases). The CDR3 spans 11 residues. Per the germline V gene, CDR1 is SEHNR and CDR2 is FQNEAQ (reference sequence). The CDR3 region has the DNA TGTGGGGGCCACGCGACCGGGGAGCTGTTTTTT. The encoded protein is CGGHATGELFF.

This chain joins TRBV3-1 (or the pseudogene TRBV3-2) and TRBJ2-7; 7 nucleotides align to TRBD2. V dropped 1 base and J dropped 4; count of bases not matched to a gene: 1. Germline V gene sequence: CDR1 LGHDT, CDR2 YNNKEL (reference sequence). This CDR3 is built from 13 residues. The CDR3 reads CASSQAGGYEQYF. DNA for the CDR3: TGTGCCAGCAGCCAAGCGGGGGGATACGAGCAGTACTTC.

The gene calls are TRBV27 and TRBJ2-1; D gene uncertain. Germline V gives CDR1 MNHEY, CDR2 SMNVEV (reference sequence). This CDR3 has 14 residues. V lost 8 bases to trimming and J lost 6 bases, with 17 bases between them. The CDR3 DNA follows: TGTGCCAGCGAAAAAAGAGGTAGGCTCAATGAGCAGTTCTTC. It translates to CASEKRGRLNEQFF.

Here the CDR3 reads CASKELAGGYEQYF. The CDR3 DNA reads TGCGCCAGCAAGGAACTAGCGGGAGGGTACGAGCAGTACTTC. The rearrangement links TRBV5-1 to TRBJ2-7, with TRBD2 identical over 13 bases. Germline V gene lookup returns CDR1 SGHRS and CDR2 YFSETQ. The CDR3 has 14 amino acids. Germline trimming cut 6 bases from V and 4 bases from J; bases unmatched to any gene: 4.

This rearrangement joins TRBV2 to TRBJ2-5; D gene uncertain. Germline-derived CDR1 and CDR2 are SNHLY and FYNNEI. Trimming took 0 bases from V and 5 from J, leaving 10 bases between them. This CDR3 region has 14 residues. CDR3 residues: CASSEALIRETQYF. CDR3 sequence (DNA): TGTGCCAGCAGTGAAGCACTCATACGGGAGACCCAGTACTTC.

This clone was observed a single time. The chain joins TRBV7-6 to TRBJ2-5, with D perhaps matching TRBD1 (6 bases). Germline-derived CDR1 and CDR2 are SGHVS and FNYEAQ. Trimming removed 2 bases at V and 2 bases at J, with 12 bases between. This CDR3 has 15 amino acids. The CDR3 DNA reads as TGTGCCAGCAGCTTACTGGGACACTTACAAGAGACCCAGTACTTC. As protein: CASSLLGHLQETQYF.

This clone was detected only once. The J gene is TRBJ1-1, the V gene TRBV6-5, with D perhaps TRBD1 (5 bases). Trimming removed 7 bases from V and 3 bases from J, with 12 bases in between. Germline CDR1 and CDR2: MNHEY and SVGAGI. The CDR3 consists of 13 residues. CDR3 protein: CASIDSRHTEAFF. The CDR3 region has the DNA TGTGCCAGCATCGACAGCAGGCACACTGAAGCTTTCTTT.

V is TRBV3-1 (or the pseudogene TRBV3-2) and J is TRBJ1-2, with D hard to call. This CDR3 contains 15 residues. V lost 4 bases, J lost 2 bases, and 14 bases lay in between. From germline, CDR1 is LGHDT and CDR2 YNNKEL (reference sequence). The CDR3 here is CASSPSEAPNYGYTF. The DNA of the CDR3 is TGTGCCAGCAGCCCCTCCGAGGCTCCGAACTATGGCTACACCTTC.